This TCR beta chain was observed in a study of identical twins. Overall study results and limits: Zero-insertion analyses were open to partial confounding by invariant MAIT and iNKT cells.

Healthy Caucasians provided all donations. CDR1 and CDR2 (germline): DFQATT, SNEGSKA (reference sequence). The CDR3 runs to 16 residues. V shed 6 bases and J 4 bases; nucleotides not matched to a gene: 14. The cDNA had a unique molecular identifier and a template-switch universal primer site. TCRdb re-derived calls from the 5' RACE reads in MiXCR, one entry per CDR3 protein. The sample has 350,000 or so distinct CDR3 sequences; 9% to 15% are singletons. Only a few counts were recorded for this clonotype. Its specificity is not known. These same data were also listed under a study on yellow fever vaccine responses in identical twins.

The sample consisted of CD8+ T cells sorted from blood. This sequence originates from a woman between 18 and 29 years old in good health. The chain employs TRBV20-1 and TRBJ2-4; the match to TRBD1 covers 8 bases. In nucleotides, the CDR3 is TGCAGTGCCGTTTCAAATTCAGGGGGCCTGAAAAACATTCAGTACTTC. It translates to CSAVSNSGGLKNIQYF.